This T cell receptor beta chain was sequenced during a study of blood T cell repertoires in COVID-19. This CDR3 has 13 amino acids. V was clipped by 4 bases and J by 9 bases, with 13 bases between them. Germline V gene lookup returns CDR1 KGHSH and CDR2 LQKENI. This clone was observed a handful of times. TCRdb's copy holds only in-frame clones and misses some; the assay was immunoSEQ multiplex PCR. Among about 270,000 clones listed, approximately 85% were seen once. The receptor was isolated from a woman aged 70-85 years with acute or convalescent COVID-19. Sequencing was performed on peripheral blood. V and J are TRBV18 and TRBJ1-5; no clear D gene. The CDR3 DNA follows: TGTGCCAGCTCACAGAACCCGGAGGGGCCCCAGCATTTT. This codes for CASSQNPEGPQHF.